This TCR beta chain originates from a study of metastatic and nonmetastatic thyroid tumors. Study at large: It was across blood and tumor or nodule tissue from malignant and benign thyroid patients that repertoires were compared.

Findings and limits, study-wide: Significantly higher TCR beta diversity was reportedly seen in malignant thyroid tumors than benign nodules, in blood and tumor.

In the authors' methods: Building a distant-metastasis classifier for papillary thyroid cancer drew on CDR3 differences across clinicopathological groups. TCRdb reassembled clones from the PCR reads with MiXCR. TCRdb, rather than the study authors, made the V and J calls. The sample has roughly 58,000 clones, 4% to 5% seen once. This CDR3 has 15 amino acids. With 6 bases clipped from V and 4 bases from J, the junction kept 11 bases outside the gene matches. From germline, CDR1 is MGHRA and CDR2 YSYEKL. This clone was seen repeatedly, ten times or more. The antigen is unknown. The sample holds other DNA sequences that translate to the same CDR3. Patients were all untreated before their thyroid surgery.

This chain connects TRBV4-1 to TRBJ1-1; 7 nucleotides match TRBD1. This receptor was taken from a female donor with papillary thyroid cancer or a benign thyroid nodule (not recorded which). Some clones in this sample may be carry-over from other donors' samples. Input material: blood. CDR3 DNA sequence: TGCGCCAGCAGTCTAGGGGGCAACCGGCGCACTGAAGCTTTCTTT. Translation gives CASSLGGNRRTEAFF.